The 24 T cell receptor beta chains below come from one sample, sequenced in a study of tumor-infiltrating lymphocytes in primary liver carcinoma. Researchers generated TCR beta cDNA from about 530 ng of total RNA, relying on a constant-region primer. What produced the TCR beta libraries was three nested multiplex PCR rounds using slightly modified ARM-PCR. The first two PCR rounds used TRBV1-TRBV30 primers with a Cbeta primer, around 10 cycles each. TCRdb redid the calling of the multiplex PCR reads with MiXCR, one entry per CDR3 protein. Here the sample spans roughly 120,000 distinct CDR3 sequences, 60% to 80% being singletons. The tissue used was unsorted bulk material of roughly 17-31 mg. RNA and DNA were co-extracted from it with the AllPrep DNA/RNA mini kit. The sequenced sample was liver tumor tissue from sampling region 3. Subset reported: tumor region T3, left-lateral pole. The source is a woman aged 60-75 years with primary liver carcinoma and hepatitis B virus infection.

The V call is TRBV5-5, the J call TRBJ1-6; D possibly corresponds to TRBD1 (5 bases). Germline V gives CDR1 SGHKS, CDR2 YYEKEE (reference sequence). V was pared by 6 bases and J by 8 bases, with 18 bases between. The CDR3 is made up of 15 amino acids. The CDR3 reads CASTRYRIGDSPLHF. CDR3 DNA: TGTGCCAGCACCCGGTACAGGATAGGGGATTCACCCCTCCACTTT.

This clonotype was found many times. A much larger clone differs from this one at a single base, so this may be a read error. This chain joins TRBV11-2 and TRBJ2-7; D perhaps matches TRBD2 (6 bases). The V and J ends lost 8 bases and 7 bases respectively, with 18 bases between them. Germline V lookup: CDR1 SGHAT, CDR2 FQNNGV. The CDR3 totals 13 residues. CDR3: CASEANGSYEQYF. In DNA, the CDR3 is TGTGCCAGCGAGGCTAACGGGAGTTATGAGCAGTACTTC. Together with reference TRBV11-2 and TRBJ2-7, the CDR3 gives the full variable domain: EAGVAQSPRYKIIEKRQSVAFWCNPISGHATLYWYQQILGQGPKLLIQFQNNGVVDDSQLPKDRFSAERLKGVDSTLKIQPAKLEDSAVYLCASEANGSYEQYFGPGTRLTVT.

In this sample, this clonotype turned up once. The CDR3 carries no conserved terminal phenylalanine or tryptophan, so it likely arises from a read error. The gene calls are TRBV5-6 and TRBJ2-2, with 8 bases matching TRBD2. V was clipped by 4 bases and J by 4 bases; unmatched bases: 9. The germline gives CDR1 SGHDT, CDR2 YYEEEE. The CDR3 covers 16 residues. The DNA for the CDR3 is TGTGCCAGCAGCATCTACCTTACTAGCGGCACCGGGGAGCTGTTTCTC. Protein sequence: CASSIYLTSGTGELFL.

This clonotype was observed many times. This chain connects TRBV11-2 to TRBJ2-4; unclear D gene. The germline V and J ends were trimmed by 3 bases and 7 bases, with 16 bases remaining between them. Germline V gene data show CDR1 as SGHAT and CDR2 as FQNNGV. The CDR3 runs 15 residues. DNA of the CDR3: TGTGCCAGCAGCTTGAGTGCGCCACTTGGGAACATTCAGTACTTC. Translation: CASSLSAPLGNIQYF.

As concerns this clonotype: This likely comes from a read error, as the CDR3 has no conserved phenylalanine or tryptophan at its end. This CDR3 is CSIFSSGLETQYL. The CDR3, as DNA: TGCAGCATCTTCAGCTCGGGCTTGGAGACCCAGTACTTA. The gene calls are TRBV29-1 and TRBJ2-5; no reliable D call. CDR1 is SQVTM, CDR2 ANQGSEA, per germline. This CDR3 comprises 13 residues. The germline V and J ends were trimmed by 8 bases and 5 bases, with 18 bases remaining between them.

This clonotype was seen a handful of times. This chain connects TRBV24-1 to TRBJ2-1; 10 positions agree with TRBD2. The CDR3 has 14 amino acids. Germline CDR1 and CDR2: KGHDR and SFDVKD. J lost 5 bases, V lost 9 bases, and 6 bases had no gene match. CDR3 residues: CATRSGGENNEQFF. The CDR3 DNA sequence: TGTGCCACCCGGAGCGGGGGGGAAAACAATGAGCAGTTCTTC.

Worth noting for this clonotype: This may stem from a read error, because a much larger clone lies one nucleotide away. V usage is TRBV12-3 or TRBV12-4 and J usage is TRBJ1-2, with 7 bases that match TRBD1. The length of the CDR3 is 14 residues. CDR3 bases: TGTGCCAGCAGTTCGGACAGGTTTGACTATGGCGACACCTTC. It codes for CASSSDRFDYGDTF.

As for this clonotype: The missing conserved phenylalanine or tryptophan at the end of this CDR3 makes a read error likely. The J gene is TRBJ1-1, the V gene TRBV6-5, with 9 bases lining up with TRBD1. The CDR3 spans 15 residues. Trimming at V came to 4 bases and at J to 7 bases, leaving 10 bases not matched to a gene. Germline CDR1 and CDR2: MNHEY and SVGAGI. The CDR3 here is CASSSVGTGRLEAFS. CDR3 DNA sequence: TGTGCCAGCAGTTCCGTCGGGACAGGGCGCCTTGAAGCTTTCTCT.

This clonotype occurred many times. This rearrangement joins TRBV6-1 to TRBJ2-4; TRBD1 aligns across 7 bases. V lost 3 bases, J lost 0 bases, and 5 bases stayed unmatched. This CDR3 is built from 16 residues. The germline gives CDR1 MNHNS, CDR2 SASEGT. The CDR3 reads CASSDPGQLAKNIQYF. CDR3 nucleotide sequence: TGTGCCAGCAGTGACCCGGGACAGCTAGCCAAAAACATTCAGTACTTC.

In nucleotides, the CDR3 is TGTGCCAGCAGCTTAGCGGGCAGGAGGACTGGAGCCTTCTTT. It yields the protein CASSLAGRRTGAFF. The chain has TRBV11-2 and TRBJ1-1, with no clear D. The CDR3 is 14 residues long. V was shortened by 1 base and J by 14 bases, with 20 bases between the two germline ends. Germline-derived CDR1 and CDR2 are SGHAT and FQNNGV.

This chain links TRBV12-3 or TRBV12-4 with TRBJ2-2; D is uncertain. Trimming left V 7 bases short and J 4 bases short, with 16 bases between. CDR3 length: 15 amino acids. DNA of the CDR3: TGTGCCAGCATCAAAGGGAAAACCCCCACCGGGGAGCTGTTTTTT. Translating gives CASIKGKTPTGELFF.

There are many counts of this clonotype. The chain couples TRBV6-5 to TRBJ2-7; D is perhaps TRBD1 (6 bases). The germline gives CDR1 MNHEY, CDR2 SVGAGI. Trimming shortened V by 2 bases and J by 3 bases, and 14 bases separated the two germline ends. The CDR3 length is 15 residues. The CDR3 coding sequence is TGTGCCAGCAGTTACACCCCGGGACAAGGCTACGAGCAGTACTTC. Protein: CASSYTPGQGYEQYF.

The genes are TRBV11-2 and TRBJ2-7; 11 nucleotides line up with TRBD2. CDR1 is SGHAT, CDR2 FQNNGV, per germline. V was clipped by 5 bases and J by 1 base; unmatched bases: 13. CDR3 length: 18 residues. The CDR3 DNA follows: TGTGCCAGCAGCCCATGGGGGGCTAGCGGGGGGAGGTCCTACGAGCAGTACTTC. It codes for CASSPWGASGGRSYEQYF.

For this clonotype: Germline is not matched at one junction end, which may reflect a read error. The genes are TRBV5-1 and TRBJ2-7, with TRBD2 identical over 13 bases. Germline CDR1 is SGHRS and CDR2 is YFSETQ. The CDR3 sequence is 17 residues long. The CDR3 DNA is TGCGCCAACAGCTTGGGACTAGCGGGACGGTCTACATACGAGCAGTACTTC. It encodes CANSLGLAGRSTYEQYF.

Of note for this clonotype: Compared with germline, one end of the junction differs, possibly owing to a read error. CDR3 residues: CASSGHAIGRGGQYF. The DNA for the CDR3 is TGTGCTAGCAGTGGGCATGCCATTGGTCGTGGCGGGCAGTACTTC. This chain links TRBV12-3 or TRBV12-4 with TRBJ2-7; the D is unclear. The CDR3 totals 15 residues.

The chain carries TRBV28 and TRBJ2-5, with 8 bases matching TRBD1. This CDR3 is 14 amino acids long. Trimming took 7 bases from V and 5 from J; bases not matched to a gene: 9. The V gene's germline CDR1 is MDHEN and CDR2 SYDVKM. CDR3 DNA: TGTGCCAGCATCACGCCGGGACAGGCGGAGACCCAGTACTTC. Translated, it gives CASITPGQAETQYF. Variable domain in full (rest from reference TRBV28 and TRBJ2-5): DVKVTQSSRYLVKRTGEKVFLECVQDMDHENMFWYRQDPGLGLRLIYFSYDVKMKEKGDIPEGYSVSREKKERFSLILESASTNQTSMYLCASITPGQAETQYFGPGTRLLVL.

For this clonotype: A much larger clone differs by one base, so this may be a read error. The chain combines TRBV12-5 with TRBJ2-1, with D unresolved. The germline CDR1 and CDR2 sequences are LGHNT and FRNRAP. This CDR3 comprises 15 residues. CDR3 nucleotide sequence: TGTGTTAGTGGTCCCTACGTGGGCTCCTACAATGAGCAGTTCTTC. Translated, it gives CVSGPYVGSYNEQFF.

Concerning this clonotype itself: As the CDR3 is not closed by the conserved phenylalanine or tryptophan, this likely results from a read error. The J gene is TRBJ1-2, the V gene TRBV6-5; 7 positions agree with TRBD1. The CDR3 spans 16 residues. The germline V gene has CDR1 MNHEY and CDR2 SVGAGI. The CDR3 DNA sequence: TGCGCCAGTCAACCGGTTAGTATGGGACAGAAGTCTGGCTACACCCTC. Its translation is CASQPVSMGQKSGYTL.

For this clonotype: At one end, the junction sequence differs from germline, possibly due to a read error. The chain couples TRBV4-1 to TRBJ1-1; 9 bases are a match to TRBD1. The CDR3 is 15 residues long. Germline V lookup: CDR1 MGHRA, CDR2 YSYEKL. The chain's CDR3 is CASSHTGGEGGKAFF. The CDR3 region has the DNA TGCGCTAGCAGCCATACAGGGGGCGAGGGAGGAAAAGCTTTCTTT.

V usage is TRBV5-6 and J usage is TRBJ2-4; 7 positions match TRBD2. J gave up 4 bases and V 0 bases, and 4 bases lay outside the gene matches. Per the germline V gene, CDR1 is SGHDT and CDR2 is YYEEEE. There are 15 residues in the CDR3. The CDR3 DNA follows: TGTGCCAGCAGCTTGGTACGGGGGGTGAAAAACATTCAGTACTTC. Translating gives CASSLVRGVKNIQYF.

As concerns this clonotype: The junction departs from the called germline gene at one end, perhaps through a read error. The genes are TRBV28 and TRBJ1-1; a weak D match, TRBD1 (5 bases). Germline values: CDR1 MDHEN, CDR2 SYDVKM. The CDR3 is 13 residues long. The CDR3 region has the DNA TGTGCCAGCAGCCGCCCAGGGAGCGCTGAAGCTTCCTTT. Translated, it gives CASSRPGSAEASF.

Note on this clonotype: The junction departs from the called germline gene at one end, perhaps through a read error. The rearrangement uses TRBV11-2 and TRBJ1-1; TRBD1 agrees at 11 bases. Germline V lookup: CDR1 SGHAT, CDR2 FQNNGV. This CDR3 has 14 residues. CDR3 sequence (DNA): TGTGTCAGCAGCTCCGGACAGGGGGCTTACGGCACTTTCTTT. Encoded protein: CVSSSGQGAYGTFF.

A note on this clonotype: Compared with germline, one end of the junction differs, possibly owing to a read error. The rearrangement joins TRBV28 to TRBJ1-5, with a possible D match to TRBD1 (5 bases). The CDR3 spans 12 residues. Germline CDR1 MDHEN, CDR2 SYDVKM. The chain's CDR3 is CVSRSQGQPQHF. In DNA form, the CDR3 reads TGTGTCAGCAGATCTCAGGGCCAGCCCCAGCATTTT.

As to this clonotype: Here the CDR3 omits its conserved ending phenylalanine or tryptophan, so a read error is the likely source. The DNA of the CDR3 is TGTGCCAGCACCACTAGCGGGATAACCTCCGAGCAGTACATC. Translation: CASTTSGITSEQYI. This rearrangement joins TRBV28 to TRBJ2-7; 10 nucleotides align to TRBD2. The J segment lost 6 bases and the V segment lost 7 bases, leaving 9 bases of the junction unmatched. The CDR3 is 14 residues long. Germline CDR1 is MDHEN and CDR2 is SYDVKM.